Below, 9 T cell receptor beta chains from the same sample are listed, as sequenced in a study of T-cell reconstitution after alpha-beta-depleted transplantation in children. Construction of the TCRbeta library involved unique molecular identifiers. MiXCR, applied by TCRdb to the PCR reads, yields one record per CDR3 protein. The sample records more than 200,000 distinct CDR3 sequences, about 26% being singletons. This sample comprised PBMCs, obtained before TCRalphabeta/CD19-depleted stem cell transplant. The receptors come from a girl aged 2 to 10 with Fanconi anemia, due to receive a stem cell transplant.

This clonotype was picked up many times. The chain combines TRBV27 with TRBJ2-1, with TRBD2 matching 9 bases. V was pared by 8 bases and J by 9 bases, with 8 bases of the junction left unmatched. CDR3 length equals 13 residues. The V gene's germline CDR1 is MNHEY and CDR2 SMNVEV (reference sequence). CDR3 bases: TGTGCCAGCTTCAAGCGGGGGGTCACTGAGCAGTTCTTC. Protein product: CASFKRGVTEQFF.

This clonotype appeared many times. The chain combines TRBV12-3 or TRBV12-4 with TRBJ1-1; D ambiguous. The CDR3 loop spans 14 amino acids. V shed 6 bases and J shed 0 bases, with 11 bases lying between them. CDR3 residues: CASSPTGMNTEAFF. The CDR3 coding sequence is TGTGCCAGCAGCCCAACTGGCATGAACACTGAAGCTTTCTTT.

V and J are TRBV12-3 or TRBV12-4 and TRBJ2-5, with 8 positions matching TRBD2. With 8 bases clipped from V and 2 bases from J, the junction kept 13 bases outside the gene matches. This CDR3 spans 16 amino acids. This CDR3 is CASQQAARGGQETQYF. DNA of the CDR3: TGTGCCAGCCAGCAAGCCGCCCGGGGGGGGCAAGAGACCCAGTACTTC.

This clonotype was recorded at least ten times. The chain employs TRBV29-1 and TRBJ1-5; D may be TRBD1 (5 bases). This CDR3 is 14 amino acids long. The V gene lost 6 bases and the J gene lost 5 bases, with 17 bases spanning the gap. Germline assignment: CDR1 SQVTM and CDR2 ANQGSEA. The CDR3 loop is CSVEARGGHQPQHF. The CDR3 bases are TGCAGCGTCGAGGCTAGGGGAGGTCATCAGCCCCAGCATTTT.

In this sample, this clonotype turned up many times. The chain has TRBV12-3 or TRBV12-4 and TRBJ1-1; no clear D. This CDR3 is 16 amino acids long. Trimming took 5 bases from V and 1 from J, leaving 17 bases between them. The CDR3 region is CASSPRPPIPNTEAFF. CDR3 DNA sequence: TGTGCCAGCAGTCCTAGGCCCCCTATCCCGAACACTGAAGCTTTCTTT.

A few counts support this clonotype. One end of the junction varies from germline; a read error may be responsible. The CDR3 protein is CASSPPMTSGLVGF. As DNA, the CDR3 is TGTGCCAGCTCACCACCGATGACTAGCGGACTGGTAGGCTTC. The V and J genes are TRBV18 and TRBJ2-1; 9 bases are shared with TRBD2. Germline V gene sequence: CDR1 KGHSH, CDR2 LQKENI. CDR3 length: 14 residues.

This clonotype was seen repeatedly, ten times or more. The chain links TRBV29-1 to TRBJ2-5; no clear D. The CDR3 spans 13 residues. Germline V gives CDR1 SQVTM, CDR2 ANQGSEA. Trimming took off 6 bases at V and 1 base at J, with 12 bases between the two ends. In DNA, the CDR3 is TGCAGCGTGATGCCAGTTATCCAAGAGACCCAGTACTTC. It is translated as CSVMPVIQETQYF.

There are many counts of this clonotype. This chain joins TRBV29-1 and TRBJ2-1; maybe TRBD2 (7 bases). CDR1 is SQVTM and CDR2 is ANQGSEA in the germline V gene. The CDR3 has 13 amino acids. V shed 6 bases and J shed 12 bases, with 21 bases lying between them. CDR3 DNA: TGCAGCGTATTTTCCGGGACATGGGGGGGGCAGTTCTTC. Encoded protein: CSVFSGTWGGQFF.

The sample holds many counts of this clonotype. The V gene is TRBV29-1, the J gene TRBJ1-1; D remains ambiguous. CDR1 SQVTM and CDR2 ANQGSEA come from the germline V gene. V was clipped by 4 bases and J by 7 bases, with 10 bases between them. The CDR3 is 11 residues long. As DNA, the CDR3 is TGCAGCGTTGTCAGCCACCATGAAGCTTTCTTT. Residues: CSVVSHHEAFF.